These 17 T cell receptor beta chains originate from one sample sequenced in a study of cytomegalovirus exposure and HLA in healthy donors. Primers included in the PCR were 60 Vbeta and 13 Jbeta primers. The method was immunoSEQ multiplex PCR; TCRdb's version includes in-frame clones alone and lacks a portion of them. Its table lists approximately 140,000 clones. Sequenced material: PBMCs. The receptors shown here come from a woman in her 40s in good health and CMV-seronegative.

The rearrangement links TRBV5-4 to TRBJ2-2, with a weak D call TRBD2 (5 bases). CDR1 is SGHNT, CDR2 YYREEE, per germline (reference sequence). The V end lost 4 bases, the J end lost 2 bases, and 15 bases lay between the germline ends. The CDR3 contains 16 residues. The CDR3 here is CASSPRVGANTGELFF. The CDR3 DNA reads as TGTGCCAGCAGCCCCCGGGTGGGAGCCAACACCGGGGAGCTGTTTTTT.

The chain links TRBV5-1 to TRBJ2-7; no clear D gene. Trimming stripped 0 bases from V and 6 bases from J, with 10 bases between. CDR3 size: 13 residues. Germline V gene lookup returns CDR1 SGHRS and CDR2 YFSETQ. CDR3 DNA: TGCGCCAGCAGCTTGGCCACGATGAGCGAGCAGTACTTC. It yields the protein CASSLATMSEQYF.

The rearrangement joins TRBV7-8 to TRBJ2-2, with D maybe TRBD1 (5 bases). CDR1 and CDR2 (germline): SGHVS, FQNEAQ. The CDR3 length is 13 residues. V was pared by 5 bases and J by 5 bases, with 9 bases between. The CDR3 bases are TGTGCCAGCAGCCCTAGACAGACCGGGGAGCTGTTTTTT. It translates to CASSPRQTGELFF.

V and J are TRBV4-3 and TRBJ2-7; D gene ambiguous. There are 13 residues in the CDR3. With 1 base removed from V and 6 bases from J, the gap between germline ends came to 10 bases. Germline assignment: CDR1 LGHNA and CDR2 YSLEER. The CDR3 bases are TGCGCCAGCAGCCAAGGTTTCGGTCTCGAGCAGTACTTC. Amino acid sequence: CASSQGFGLEQYF.

The chain uses TRBV6-5 and TRBJ2-1; D remains ambiguous. The length of the CDR3 is 11 residues. The V and J ends lost 7 bases and 4 bases respectively, with 5 bases between them. CDR1 MNHEY and CDR2 SVGAGI come from the germline V gene. CDR3 in amino acids: CASILYNEQFF. The CDR3 nucleotides read TGTGCCAGCATCCTGTACAATGAGCAGTTCTTC.

The gene calls are TRBV5-5 and TRBJ2-4; 7 bases map to TRBD1. V lost 5 bases to trimming and J lost 0 bases; unmatched junction nucleotides: 8. The V gene's germline CDR1 is SGHKS and CDR2 YYEKEE (reference sequence). This CDR3 contains 16 residues. CDR3 in DNA: TGTGCCAGCAGGCCTACCGGGACAGTAGCCAAAAACATTCAGTACTTC. It is translated as CASRPTGTVAKNIQYF. The entire variable domain, with the rest obtained from reference TRBV5-5 and TRBJ2-4, is as follows: DAGVTQSPTHLIKTRGQQVTLRCSPISGHKSVSWYQQVLGQGPQFIFQYYEKEERGRGNFPDRFSARQFPNYSSELNVNALLLGDSALYLCASRPTGTVAKNIQYFGAGTRLSVL.

The chain combines TRBV2 with TRBJ2-4; a possible D gene is TRBD1 (5 bases). Trimming removed 5 bases from V and 7 bases from J, with 21 bases in between. CDR1 is SNHLY, CDR2 FYNNEI, per germline. CDR3 length: 16 amino acids. CDR3 sequence: CASSPVFQGRDNIQYF. CDR3 nucleotides: TGTGCCAGCAGTCCAGTATTTCAGGGAAGGGATAACATTCAGTACTTC.

The V and J genes are TRBV10-3 and TRBJ2-7, with TRBD1 identical over 9 bases. The CDR3 spans 17 residues. Germline V lookup: CDR1 ENHRY, CDR2 SYGVKD. The trim removed 6 bases at V and 6 bases at J, leaving 18 bases unmatched. CDR3 region: CAIRDGTGLPRSSEQYF. The CDR3 DNA sequence: TGTGCCATCAGGGACGGGACAGGGCTACCTCGATCTTCCGAGCAGTACTTC.

The chain couples TRBV14 to TRBJ1-4; 9 nucleotides line up with TRBD1. This CDR3 is 15 amino acids long. The germline CDR1 and CDR2 sequences are SGHDN and FVKESK. V trimming: 4 bases; J trimming: 5 bases; junction bases outside the gene matches: 5. The CDR3 bases are TGTGCCAGCAGCCGAACAGGGGGCTTAAATGAAAAACTGTTTTTT. This encodes CASSRTGGLNEKLFF.

This chain joins TRBV6-5 and TRBJ2-2, with D tentatively TRBD1 (5 bases). Looked up from germline, CDR1 is MNHEY and CDR2 is SVGAGI. The CDR3 length is 14 residues. V lost 4 bases and J 3 bases, leaving 9 bases between the germline ends. CDR3 protein: CASSFRQYTGELFF. CDR3 bases: TGTGCCAGCAGTTTCAGACAGTACACCGGGGAGCTGTTTTTT.

The chain joins TRBV6-5 to TRBJ2-1, with 10 bases lining up with TRBD1. V gave up 0 bases and J gave up 7 bases; unmatched junction bases: 6. Germline V gene sequence: CDR1 MNHEY, CDR2 SVGAGI. The CDR3 totals 16 residues. The CDR3 sequence is CASSYSSGQGRNEQFF. In DNA, the CDR3 is TGTGCCAGCAGTTACTCGTCGGGACAGGGGAGAAATGAGCAGTTCTTC.

The J gene is TRBJ1-1, the V gene TRBV5-1; 12 positions match TRBD1. J gave up 1 base and V 2 bases, and 9 bases lay outside the gene matches. The CDR3 has 18 amino acids. CDR1 SGHRS and CDR2 YFSETQ come from the germline V gene. CDR3 residues: CASSFIPGQGAGNTEAFF. The CDR3 DNA reads TGCGCCAGCAGCTTTATCCCGGGACAGGGGGCCGGGAACACTGAAGCTTTCTTT. The complete variable domain, with remaining parts taken from reference TRBV5-1 and TRBJ1-1, reads KAGVTQTPRYLIKTRGQQVTLSCSPISGHRSVSWYQQTPGQGLQFLFEYFSETQRNKGNFPGRFSGRQFSNSRSEMNVSTLELGDSALYLCASSFIPGQGAGNTEAFFGQGTRLTVV.

The CDR3 nucleotides are TGTGCCAGCACCCTGGGACTAGCGGGGCGGGACGGAGAGACCCAGTACTTC. Translated, it gives CASTLGLAGRDGETQYF. The chain is built from TRBV2 and TRBJ2-5; 13 bases are a match to TRBD2. V trimming: 7 bases; J trimming: 4 bases; junction bases outside the gene matches: 12. This CDR3 comprises 17 residues. The germline CDR1 and CDR2 sequences are SNHLY and FYNNEI.

The rearrangement joins TRBV7-2 to TRBJ2-5; TRBD2 agrees at 7 bases. Germline CDR1 and CDR2: SGHTA and FQGNSA. With 4 bases clipped from V and 1 base from J, the junction kept 3 bases outside the gene matches. This CDR3 is built from 14 residues. CDR3 protein: CASSWDYTQETQYF. DNA for the CDR3: TGTGCCAGCAGCTGGGACTACACCCAAGAGACCCAGTACTTC.

The V call is TRBV19, the J call TRBJ1-2, with 9 nucleotides matching TRBD1. CDR1 is LNHDA, CDR2 SQIVND, per germline (reference sequence). V gave up 5 bases and J gave up 4 bases; unmatched junction bases: 8. The CDR3 length is 15 residues. For the CDR3, the DNA is TGTGCCAGTAGTGCTACAGGGGGCTTTACCTATGGCTACACCTTC. Translation gives CASSATGGFTYGYTF.

The chain recombines TRBV7-2 with TRBJ1-5, with a possible D match to TRBD1 (5 bases). Germline assignment: CDR1 SGHTA and CDR2 FQGNSA. This CDR3 has 14 residues. Trimming removed 2 bases from V and 3 bases from J, with 8 bases in between. Written as DNA, the CDR3 is TGTGCCAGCAGCTTATTCAGGGACAATCAGCCCCAGCATTTT. It specifies CASSLFRDNQPQHF.

The chain recombines TRBV7-6 with TRBJ2-1; 10 bases are shared with TRBD1. This CDR3 has 16 residues. V lost 5 bases to trimming and J lost 3 bases; unmatched junction nucleotides: 7. CDR1 is SGHVS and CDR2 is FNYEAQ in the germline V gene. CDR3 nucleotide sequence: TGTGCCAGCAGCGACCCCGGGACAGGGGACTACAATGAGCAGTTCTTC. It yields the protein CASSDPGTGDYNEQFF.